A single T cell receptor beta chain is shown here with its context. Its recognized antigen is unknown. This could be a read error, since a much larger clone is one nucleotide away. Every patient had bone marrow sampled at the time of active disease. Ficoll-Hypaque density gradient centrifugation was used to isolate bone marrow mononuclear cells. To remove myeloma plasma cells, the cells were labeled with CD138 magnetic microbeads on a MACS separator, and CD138-negative cells were then collected by negative selection. The purity of the isolated cells was checked by flow cytometry with CD138 antibodies on an Attune NxT. Total RNA was extracted with TRIzol reagent and quantified with a NanoDrop spectrophotometer. For each patient, the CD138-negative bone marrow sample underwent paired RNA-seq and IR-seq. These data are taken from a study of read filtering for tumor transcriptome and immune sequencing (dated by TCRdb to 2020 to 2021). Background on the whole study: The cohort was composed of roughly 18 male and 14 female patients, with a mean age of approximately 66 years and an age range of roughly 47 to 80. The study compared TCR repertoires from targeted immune repertoire sequencing and bulk whole-transcriptome sequencing run on the same bone marrow samples. By revised international staging, 8 or 9 patients were R-ISS I, about 16 were R-ISS II and roughly 7 were R-ISS III. Per sample, about 3.5 to 10.27 million TCR-region mapped reads were obtained with IR-seq, compared with only about 80 to 1,400 with RNA-seq. One main goal was a read-filtering strategy for immune repertoire data, in particular deciding whether clonotypes backed by only one read should be removed. After DNase treatment, whole-transcriptome libraries were prepared with the TruSeq RNA Access Library Prep Kit. Broad study findings and their caveats: In IR-seq, approximately 82% of clonotypes but approximately 3.6% of total reads were represented by single-read clonotypes, whereas in RNA-seq, 74.6% of clonotypes and more than 40% of reads were represented by single-read clonotypes. Rather than purified T cells, the sorted CD138-negative fraction was a mixed bone marrow immune population. The correlation between IR-seq and RNA-seq shared clonotype proportions was increased by removal of single-read clonotypes. Compared with RNA-seq, IR-seq captured clonotypes at much greater depth and more reliably, and a smaller IR-seq throughput was enough to identify most of the shared clonotypes.

The Immunoverse kit was used to build TCR libraries from about 430 ng RNA, with molecular barcoded adaptors covering alpha/delta and beta/gamma chains. TCR library preparation used the same RNA that went into transcriptome sequencing. Sequencing of TCR libraries was carried out on an Illumina HiSeq 4000 with 2 x 150 cycles. For the original study's pipeline: With MiXCR, TCR reads were aligned to human V, D, J and C references and assembled into CDR3 clonotypes, with quality filtering and error correction included. The tcR package in R was used to analyze clonotype counts and gene usage diversity. For inspection of raw mapping reads, RNA-seq reads were mapped by STAR aligner version 2.5.3a onto GRCh37 of the human genome. To test the effect of sequencing depth on detected clonotypes, IR-seq fastq files were randomly downsampled using Seqtk 1.3. TCRdb reworked the public reads: Q25 trimming with fastp, MiXCR clone assembly, productive beta chains retained. When rows share a CDR3 protein, they turn into one entry using the most common DNA and genes. The V and J calls and clone size come from TCRdb's table, not from the authors' own analysis. This sample comprises 94,000 or so distinct CDR3 sequences, roughly an eighth of them detected only once. The ten largest clones represent about 15% of the sample.

The germline V gene encodes CDR1 SGHTA and CDR2 FQGTGA. The CDR3 runs 17 residues from the cysteine to the phenylalanine. CDR3 DNA only is kept here, 51 bases in frame from base 1. Recombination connected TRBV7-3 to TRBJ2-2; a weak D assignment points to TRBD1 (6 bases agree). The sequenced sample consisted of a population of CD138-negative cells sorted from bone marrow. The intended sense of this specimen's cell subset or site label: bone marrow mononuclear cells depleted of CD138+ plasma/myeloma cells by negative magnetic selection. The TCR originated in a donor aged 40 or older with multiple myeloma. The CDR3 here reads CASSPGPARRDTGEPFF. The nucleotide sequence reads as follows: TGTGCCAGCAGCCCCGGCCCGGCGCGCCGGGACACCGGGGAGCCGTTTTTT. Here the CDR3 is joined to the reference TRBV7-3 and TRBJ2-2 genes, and the full variable domain is: GAGVSQTPSNKVTEKGKYVELRCDPISGHTALYWYRQSLGQGPEFLIYFQGTGAADDSGLPNDRFFAVRPEGSVSTLKIQRTERGDSAVYLCASSPGPARRDTGEPFFGEGSRLTVL.